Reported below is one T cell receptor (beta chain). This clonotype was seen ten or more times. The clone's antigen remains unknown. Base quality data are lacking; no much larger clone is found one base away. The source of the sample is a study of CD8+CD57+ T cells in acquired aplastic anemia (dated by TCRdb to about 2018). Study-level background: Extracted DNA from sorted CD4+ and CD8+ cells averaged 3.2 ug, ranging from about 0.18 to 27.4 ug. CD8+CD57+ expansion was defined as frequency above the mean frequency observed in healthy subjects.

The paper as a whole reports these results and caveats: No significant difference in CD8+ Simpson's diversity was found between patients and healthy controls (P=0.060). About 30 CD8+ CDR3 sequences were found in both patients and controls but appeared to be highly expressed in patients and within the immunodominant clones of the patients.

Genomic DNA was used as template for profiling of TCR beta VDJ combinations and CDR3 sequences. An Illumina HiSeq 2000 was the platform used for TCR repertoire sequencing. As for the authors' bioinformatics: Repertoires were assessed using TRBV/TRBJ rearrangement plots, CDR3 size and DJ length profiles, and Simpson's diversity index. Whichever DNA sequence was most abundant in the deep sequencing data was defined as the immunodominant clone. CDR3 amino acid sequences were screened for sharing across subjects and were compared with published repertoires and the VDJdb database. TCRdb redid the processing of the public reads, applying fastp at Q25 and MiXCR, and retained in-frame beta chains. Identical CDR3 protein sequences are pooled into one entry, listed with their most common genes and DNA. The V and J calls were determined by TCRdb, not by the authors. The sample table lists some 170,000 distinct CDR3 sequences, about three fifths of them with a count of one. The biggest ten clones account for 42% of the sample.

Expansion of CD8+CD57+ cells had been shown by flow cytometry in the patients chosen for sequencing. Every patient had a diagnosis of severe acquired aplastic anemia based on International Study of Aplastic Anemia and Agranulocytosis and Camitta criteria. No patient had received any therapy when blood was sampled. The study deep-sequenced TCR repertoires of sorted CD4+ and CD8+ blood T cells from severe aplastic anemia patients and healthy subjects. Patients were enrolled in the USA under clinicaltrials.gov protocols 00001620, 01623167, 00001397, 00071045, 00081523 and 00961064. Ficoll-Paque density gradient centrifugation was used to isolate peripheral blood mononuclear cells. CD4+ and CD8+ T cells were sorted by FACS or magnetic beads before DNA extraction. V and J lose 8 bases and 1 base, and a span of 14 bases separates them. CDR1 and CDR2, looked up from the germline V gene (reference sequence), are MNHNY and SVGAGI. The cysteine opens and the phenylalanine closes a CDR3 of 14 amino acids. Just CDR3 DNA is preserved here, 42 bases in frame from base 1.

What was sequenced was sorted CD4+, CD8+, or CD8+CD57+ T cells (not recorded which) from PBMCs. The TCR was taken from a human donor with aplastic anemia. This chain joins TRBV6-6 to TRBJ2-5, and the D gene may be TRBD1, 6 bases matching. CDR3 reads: CASGNDRSQETQYF. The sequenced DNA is TGTGCCAGCGGCAACGACAGGTCCCAAGAGACCCAGTACTTC.